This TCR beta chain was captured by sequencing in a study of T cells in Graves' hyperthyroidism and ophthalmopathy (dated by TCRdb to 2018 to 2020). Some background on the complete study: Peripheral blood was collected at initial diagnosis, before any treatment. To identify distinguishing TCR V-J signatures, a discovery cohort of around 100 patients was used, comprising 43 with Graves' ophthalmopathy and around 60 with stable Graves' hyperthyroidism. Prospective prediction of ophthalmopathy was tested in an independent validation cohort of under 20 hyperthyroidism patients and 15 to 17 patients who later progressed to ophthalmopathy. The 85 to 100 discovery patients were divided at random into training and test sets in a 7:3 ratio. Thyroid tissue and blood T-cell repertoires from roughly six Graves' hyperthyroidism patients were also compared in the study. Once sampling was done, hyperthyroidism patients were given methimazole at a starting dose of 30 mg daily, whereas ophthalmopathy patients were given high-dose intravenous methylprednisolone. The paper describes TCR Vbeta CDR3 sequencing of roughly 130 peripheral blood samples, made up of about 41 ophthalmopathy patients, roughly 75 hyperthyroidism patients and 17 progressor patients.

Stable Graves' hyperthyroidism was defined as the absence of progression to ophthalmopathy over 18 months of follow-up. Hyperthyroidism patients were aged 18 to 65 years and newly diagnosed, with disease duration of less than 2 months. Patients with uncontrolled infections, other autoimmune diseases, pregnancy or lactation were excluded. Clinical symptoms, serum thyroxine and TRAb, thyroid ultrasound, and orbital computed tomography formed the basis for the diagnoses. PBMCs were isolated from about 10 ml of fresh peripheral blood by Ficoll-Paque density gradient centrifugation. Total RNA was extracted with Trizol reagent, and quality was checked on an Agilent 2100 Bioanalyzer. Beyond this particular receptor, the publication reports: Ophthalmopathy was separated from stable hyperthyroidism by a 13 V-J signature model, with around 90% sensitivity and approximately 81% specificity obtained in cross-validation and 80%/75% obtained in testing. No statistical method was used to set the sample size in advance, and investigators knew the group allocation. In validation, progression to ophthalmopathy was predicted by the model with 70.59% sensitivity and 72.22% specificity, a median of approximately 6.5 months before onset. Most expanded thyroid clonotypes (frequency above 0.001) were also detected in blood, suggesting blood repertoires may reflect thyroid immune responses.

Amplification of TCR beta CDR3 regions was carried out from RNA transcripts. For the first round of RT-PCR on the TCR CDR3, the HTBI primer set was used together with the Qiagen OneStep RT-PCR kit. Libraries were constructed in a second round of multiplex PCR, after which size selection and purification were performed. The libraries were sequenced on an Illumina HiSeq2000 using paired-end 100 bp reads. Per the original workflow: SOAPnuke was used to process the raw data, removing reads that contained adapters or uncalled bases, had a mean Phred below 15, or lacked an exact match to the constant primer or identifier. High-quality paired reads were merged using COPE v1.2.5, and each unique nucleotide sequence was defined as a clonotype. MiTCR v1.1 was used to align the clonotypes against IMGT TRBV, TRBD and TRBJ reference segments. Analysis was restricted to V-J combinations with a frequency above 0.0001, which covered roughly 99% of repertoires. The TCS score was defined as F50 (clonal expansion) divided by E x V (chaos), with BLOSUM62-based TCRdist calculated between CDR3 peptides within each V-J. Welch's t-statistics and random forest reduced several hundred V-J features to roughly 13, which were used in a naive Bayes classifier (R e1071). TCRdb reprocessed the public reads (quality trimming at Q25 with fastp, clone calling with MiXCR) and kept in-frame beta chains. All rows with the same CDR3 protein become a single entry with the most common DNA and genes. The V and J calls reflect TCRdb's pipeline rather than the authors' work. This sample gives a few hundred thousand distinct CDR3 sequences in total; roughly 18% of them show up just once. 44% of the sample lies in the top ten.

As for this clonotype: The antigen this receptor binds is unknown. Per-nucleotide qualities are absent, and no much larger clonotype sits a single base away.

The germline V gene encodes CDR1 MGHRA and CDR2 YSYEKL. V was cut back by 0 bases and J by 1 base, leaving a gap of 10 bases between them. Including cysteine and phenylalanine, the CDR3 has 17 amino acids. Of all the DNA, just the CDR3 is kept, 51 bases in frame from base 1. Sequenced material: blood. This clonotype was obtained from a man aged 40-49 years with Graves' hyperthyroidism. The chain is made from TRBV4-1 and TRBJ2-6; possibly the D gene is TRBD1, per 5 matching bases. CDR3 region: CASSQDGQLSGANVLTF. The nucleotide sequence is TGCGCCAGCAGCCAAGATGGACAACTATCTGGGGCCAACGTCCTGACTTTC.